The 24 T cell receptor beta chains listed next were all sequenced from one sample in a study of blood T cells in healthy people across ages. Through a sample-barcoded 5' primer and a J-beta primer mix, a second PCR was run for 7 to 11 cycles. From the 5' RACE reads, TCRdb called clonotypes with MiXCR, one entry per CDR3 protein. In the table there are hundreds of thousands of distinct CDR3 sequences, 20% to 25% of which are singletons. These data also formed part of another study, on T cells of mothers and their children.

Sequencing used blood. These TCRs come from a boy younger than 18 in good health.

This clonotype was picked up many times. This chain links TRBV7-2 with TRBJ2-4; D may be TRBD1 (6 bases). This CDR3 has 12 amino acids. V was shortened by 8 bases and J by 6 bases, with 11 bases between the two germline ends. Germline CDR1 SGHTA, CDR2 FQGNSA. The CDR3 sequence: CASGTLTNIQYF. CDR3 nucleotides: TGTGCCAGCGGGACATTAACAAACATTCAGTACTTC.

This chain connects TRBV5-1 to TRBJ1-4; 8 positions agree with TRBD1. Germline CDR1 reads SGHRS; CDR2 reads YFSETQ. The CDR3 extends over 16 amino acids. V shed 0 bases, J shed 7 bases, and the junction held 8 bases outside the gene matches. In DNA form, the CDR3 reads TGCGCCAGCAGCTTGGGGACAGGGATTCGAGGTGAAAAACTGTTTTTT. Encoded protein: CASSLGTGIRGEKLFF.

The V gene is TRBV11-3, the J gene TRBJ1-1; 8 positions agree with TRBD1. Per the germline V gene, CDR1 is SGHNT and CDR2 is YENEEA. The junction had 8 bases not matched to a gene; V was cut back by 5 bases and J by 3 bases. This CDR3 is 15 amino acids long. CDR3 DNA: TGTGCCAGCAGCACCCGGACAGGGACGTACACTGAAGCTTTCTTT. It translates to CASSTRTGTYTEAFF.

This clonotype turned up a few times. CDR3 loop: CASTGTNYGYTF. CDR3 in DNA: TGTGCCAGCACAGGGACTAACTATGGCTACACCTTC. This rearrangement joins TRBV6-2 or TRBV6-3 to TRBJ1-2, with D possibly being TRBD1 (5 bases). Trimming shortened V by 7 bases and J by 0 bases, and 6 bases separated the two germline ends. CDR3 size: 12 residues. CDR1 is MNHEY, CDR2 SVGEGT, per germline.

This clonotype was seen only a few times. The J gene is TRBJ2-1, the V gene TRBV4-1; a possible D gene is TRBD1 (6 bases). The length of the CDR3 is 15 residues. The V end was cut by 0 bases, the J end by 7 bases, with 13 bases between. The V gene's germline CDR1 is MGHRA and CDR2 YSYEKL. DNA for the CDR3: TGCGCCAGCAGCCAAGAGGGGGCTAGTCAGAATGAGCAGTTCTTC. This codes for CASSQEGASQNEQFF.

This clonotype was seen a handful of times. The genes are TRBV21-1 and TRBJ2-1; the tabulated D call, TRBD2, remains unverified against the DNA. TRBV21-1 is designated a pseudogene. The CDR3 totals 17 residues. CDR3 DNA: TGTGCCAGCAGCACCCCAGGGGCGGGAGTGGTCTACAATGAGCAGTTCTTC. Residues: CASSTPGAGVVYNEQFF.

The chain has TRBV2 and TRBJ1-5; D call uncertain. The V end lost 7 bases, the J end lost 0 bases, and 13 bases lay between the germline ends. The CDR3 length is 15 residues. CDR1 and CDR2 (germline): SNHLY, FYNNEI. The CDR3 nucleotides are TGTGCCAGCAAAGATTCTTTCTATAGCAATCAGCCCCAGCATTTT. Translated: CASKDSFYSNQPQHF. Full variable domain (rest looked up from reference TRBV2 and TRBJ1-5): EPEVTQTPSHQVTQMGQEVILRCVPISNHLYFYWYRQILGQKVEFLVSFYNNEISEKSEIFDDQFSVERPDGSNFTLKIRSTKLEDSAMYFCASKDSFYSNQPQHFGDGTRLSIL.

Comments on this clonotype: One junction end does not reproduce the germline sequence, and a read error may be involved. V usage is TRBV12-3 or TRBV12-4 and J usage is TRBJ2-1; TRBD1 might be the D (5 bases). The CDR3 runs to 13 residues. The CDR3 coding sequence is TGTGCCAGCAGACAGGCTCCCCGAGAGACCGAGTACTTC. Its protein is CASRQAPRETEYF.

This chain uses TRBV10-3 with TRBJ1-6, with D maybe TRBD1 (6 bases). The CDR3 is 16 residues long. Trimming took off 2 bases at V and 5 bases at J, with 13 bases between the two ends. Germline CDR1 ENHRY, CDR2 SYGVKD. This chain's CDR3 is CAISEHGTFDNSPLHF. The CDR3 region has the DNA TGTGCCATCAGTGAGCACGGGACATTCGATAATTCACCCCTCCACTTT.

This clonotype was counted only a few times. V gene TRBV12-3 or TRBV12-4 combines with J gene TRBJ1-3, with 8 bases aligning to TRBD1. CDR3 length: 16 amino acids. Trimming took 6 bases from V and 4 from J; bases not matched to a gene: 11. The chain's CDR3 is CASSLGQGYGGNTIYF. The CDR3 coding sequence is TGTGCCAGCAGCCTCGGACAGGGTTACGGCGGAAACACCATATATTTT.

The J gene is TRBJ2-5, the V gene TRBV29-1, with TRBD1 as a possible D gene (6 bases). The J call may be wrong; the DNA end is better matched by TRBJ2-7. CDR1 and CDR2 from the germline V gene are SQVTM and ANQGSEA. This CDR3 is 11 amino acids long. The CDR3 DNA follows: TGCAGCGCCCTGGACAGCCACGAGCAGTACTTC. It is translated as CSALDSHEQYF.

The CDR3 DNA is TGCAGTGCAGGGACTAGCGGGAGTAGCTCCTACAATGAGCAGTTCTTC. Translated, it gives CSAGTSGSSSYNEQFF. The chain combines TRBV20-1 with TRBJ2-1, with TRBD2 matching 14 bases. The germline V gene encodes CDR1 DFQATT and CDR2 SNEGSKA (reference sequence). This CDR3 has 16 amino acids. Trimming cost V 6 bases and J 0 bases; bases outside gene matches: 4.

The chain joins TRBV12-3 or TRBV12-4 to TRBJ2-5, with 12 bases fitting TRBD2. The CDR3 spans 15 residues. V gave up 5 bases and J gave up 4 bases; unmatched junction bases: 5. This CDR3 reads CASSTPGLAGETQYF. CDR3 in DNA: TGTGCCAGCAGTACCCCGGGACTAGCGGGAGAGACCCAGTACTTC.

The V call is TRBV6-5, the J call TRBJ1-6, with 10 bases aligning to TRBD1. Germline values: CDR1 MNHEY, CDR2 SVGAGI. V dropped 8 bases and J dropped 7; count of bases not matched to a gene: 8. CDR3 length equals 15 residues. The CDR3 sequence: CASRVGGQGNSPLHF. For the CDR3, the DNA is TGTGCCAGCCGCGTGGGGGGACAGGGGAATTCACCCCTCCACTTT.

CDR3 sequence reads: CASSVRVGGRARSSYNEQFF. The CDR3 nucleotides read TGTGCCAGCAGCGTTAGGGTTGGCGGGAGGGCCCGGAGCTCCTACAATGAGCAGTTCTTC. The chain is built from TRBV11-1 and TRBJ2-1, with 9 nucleotides matching TRBD2. Germline V gene lookup returns CDR1 SGHAT and CDR2 FQDESV (reference sequence). V lost 5 bases, J lost 0 bases, and 17 bases stayed unmatched. The CDR3 spans 20 residues.

In its sample, this clonotype was seen a few times. This chain uses TRBV29-1 with TRBJ2-5, with TRBD1 identical over 9 bases. V lost 5 bases to trimming and J lost 7 bases; unmatched junction nucleotides: 8. This CDR3 comprises 13 residues. Per the germline V gene, CDR1 is SQVTM and CDR2 is ANQGSEA. CDR3 nucleotide sequence: TGCAGCGTTAGAACAGGGGGCGCGGGGACCCAGTACTTC. It yields the protein CSVRTGGAGTQYF.

The J gene is TRBJ1-2, the V gene TRBV6-6; possible D gene TRBD1, 5 bases. Germline CDR1 reads MNHNY; CDR2 reads SVGAGI (reference sequence). The CDR3 extends over 15 amino acids. Between the trimmed V and J ends, which lost 6 bases and 1 base, there was a span of 15 bases. This CDR3 is CASSNSGTVNYGYTF. The CDR3 bases are TGTGCCAGCAGCAACAGCGGGACGGTTAACTATGGCTACACCTTC.

The chain has TRBV3-1 and TRBJ2-4; D might be TRBD1 or TRBD2, each matching 6 bases. V lost 0 bases and J 12 bases, leaving 12 bases between the germline ends. The germline V gene encodes CDR1 LGHDT and CDR2 YNNKEL (reference sequence). This CDR3 is built from 13 residues. CDR3 amino acids: CASSQERGAAQYF. Here the CDR3 DNA reads TGTGCCAGCAGCCAAGAAAGGGGGGCGGCTCAGTACTTC.

This clonotype was counted a single time. The rearrangement uses TRBV6-6 and TRBJ2-3; the D gene is possibly TRBD1 (5 bases). Germline CDR1 reads MNHNY; CDR2 reads SVGAGI (reference sequence). CDR3 length: 16 residues. V was clipped by 6 bases and J by 0 bases, with 16 bases between them. In DNA, the CDR3 is TGTGCCAGCAGAAGGGGCCAAACCACTAGCACAGATACGCAGTATTTT. It encodes CASRRGQTTSTDTQYF.

This CDR3 is CASSPSRGSTYEQYF. DNA for the CDR3: TGTGCCAGCAGCCCATCCAGGGGCTCCACCTACGAGCAGTACTTC. The V and J genes are TRBV3-1 and TRBJ2-7; possibly TRBD1 for D (6 bases). The germline CDR1 and CDR2 sequences are LGHDT and YNNKEL (reference sequence). Trimming pared 4 bases from V and 2 bases from J, leaving 15 bases between. There are 15 residues in the CDR3.

This clonotype was observed a handful of times. This chain connects TRBV7-9 to TRBJ2-5; TRBD1 matches 9 bases. The DNA end favors TRBJ2-7, so the J call may be wrong. The CDR3 runs 16 residues. Germline-derived CDR1 and CDR2 are SEHNR and FQNEAQ (reference sequence). CDR3 region: CASSSTDRGGSYEQYF. For the CDR3, the DNA is TGTGCCAGCAGCTCGACTGACAGGGGGGGATCCTACGAGCAGTACTTC.

This clonotype was recorded a few times. The chain employs TRBV12-3 or TRBV12-4 and TRBJ2-7; D unclear. The CDR3 is 13 amino acids. Trimming pared 1 base from V and 2 bases from J, leaving 6 bases between. The CDR3 reads CASSLDETYEQYF. CDR3 nucleotides: TGTGCCAGCAGTTTAGACGAGACCTACGAGCAGTACTTC.

The chain is built from TRBV29-1 and TRBJ2-5, with TRBD1 matching 9 bases. From germline, CDR1 is SQVTM and CDR2 ANQGSEA. V shed 6 bases, J shed 4 bases, and the junction held 12 bases outside the gene matches. The CDR3 runs to 15 residues. CDR3 amino acids: CSVRPGDRVAETQYF. Here the CDR3 DNA reads TGCAGCGTCCGTCCCGGGGACAGGGTGGCAGAGACCCAGTACTTC.

The chain combines TRBV5-1 with TRBJ2-4, with 14 nucleotides matching TRBD2. J was trimmed by 2 bases and V by 3 bases; bases with no gene match: 7. CDR1 is SGHRS, CDR2 YFSETQ, per germline. CDR3 length: 18 amino acids. CDR3 in amino acids: CASSSGTSGRGSKNIQYF. Written as DNA, the CDR3 is TGCGCCAGCAGCTCCGGGACTAGCGGGAGAGGGTCCAAAAACATTCAGTACTTC.